Sequencing of this T cell receptor (beta chain) was carried out in a study of radiotherapy plus CTLA-4 blockade in lung cancer. Study background: Across the patients, objective responses occurred in 18%, and disease control in roughly 31%. Points from the study as a whole: Radiotherapy plus ipilimumab was followed by expansion in blood of tumor-derived TCR clones. The best prediction of response reportedly came from early blood T cell clone dynamics, with interferon-beta.

Profiled with immunoSEQ multiplex PCR; TCRdb holds only in-frame clones, not every one. The sample includes tens of thousands of clones, more than 75% seen only once; the top ten take 16%. The germline V gene has CDR1 SGHTA and CDR2 FQGNSA. This CDR3 is built from 16 residues. J gave up 9 bases and V 5 bases, and 13 bases lay outside the gene matches. Each patient with chemo-refractory metastatic non-small-cell lung cancer was treated with focal radiation plus CTLA-4 blockade using ipilimumab. Comment on this clone: The antigen is not known.

V gene TRBV7-2 combines with J gene TRBJ2-1; 10 bases are shared with TRBD2. The sample consisted of peripheral blood, taken from a patient treated with radiotherapy plus ipilimumab. The clonotype comes from a human donor with non-small cell lung cancer that progressed on radiotherapy plus ipilimumab. The CDR3 protein is CASSPPTSGITGEQFF. The CDR3 DNA follows: TGTGCCAGCAGCCCCCCAACTAGCGGGATTACGGGTGAGCAGTTCTTC.